This is a list of T cell receptor beta chains from one sample in a study of T cell repertoires in cytomegalovirus infection. Each CDR3 protein gets one entry after TCRdb re-called the reads with MiXCR. There are around 740,000 distinct CDR3 sequences in the sample; 35% occur only once, and roughly 2.8% lies in the top ten. The sample comprised PBMCs. The receptors stem from a human donor in good health (CMV status not recorded). Some clones in this sample may be carry-over from other donors' samples. The CDR3 runs from the conserved cysteine through the conserved F or W. Each record gives: D gene, J gene, V gene, clone size, CDR3 DNA, CDR3 protein. D genes are given only for firm matches. The size entry is marked missing in some rows and otherwise reads once, few, many or a size class.

D: .
J: TRBJ2-3
V: TRBV29-1
size: .
DNA: TGCAGCGTGGTCAGGGAGACAGATACGCAGTATTTT
CDR3: CSVVRETDTQYF

D: .
J: TRBJ1-5
V: TRBV7-2
size: few
DNA: TGTGCCAGCAGCTTAGGACCCAGCCGCAATCAGCCCCAGCATTTT
CDR3: CASSLGPSRNQPQHF

D: .
J: TRBJ1-1
V: TRBV28
size: .
DNA: TGTGCCAGCAGTTTGATGGGGGGCTTCACTGAAGCTTTCTTT
CDR3: CASSLMGGFTEAFF

D: .
J: TRBJ1-1
V: TRBV6-1
size: few
DNA: TGTGCCAGCAGGATCCTCGACCGGTACACTGAAGCTTTCTTT
CDR3: CASRILDRYTEAFF

D: .
J: TRBJ1-4
V: TRBV28
size: few
DNA: TGTGCCAGCAGAGATCAGGGGATTGAAAAACTGTTTTTT
CDR3: CASRDQGIEKLFF

D: TRBD1
J: TRBJ1-2
V: TRBV7-8
size: few
DNA: TGTGCCAGCAGCTCCCGAACAGGGGGCATTTTCGGCTATGGCTACACCTTC
CDR3: CASSSRTGGIFGYGYTF

D: .
J: TRBJ2-5
V: TRBV25-1
size: .
DNA: TGTGCCAGCAGTAGACAGGTATCTCAAGAGACCCAGTACTTC
CDR3: CASSRQVSQETQYF

D: .
J: TRBJ1-3
V: TRBV28
size: .
DNA: TGTGCCAGCAAGGAAGAGGGCAGAAACACCATATATTTT
CDR3: CASKEEGRNTIYF

D: .
J: TRBJ2-1
V: TRBV18
size: .
DNA: TGTGCCAGCTCACCACAAGGTGAGCAGTTCTTC
CDR3: CASSPQGEQFF

D: TRBD1
J: TRBJ1-1
V: TRBV4-1
size: .
DNA: TGCGCCAGCAGCCAATTCATCCTGGGACAGGGGAACACTGAAGCTTTCTTT
CDR3: CASSQFILGQGNTEAFF

D: .
J: TRBJ1-2
V: TRBV5-1
size: .
DNA: TGCGCCAGCAGCTTACAAAACTATGGCTACACCTTC
CDR3: CASSLQNYGYTF

D: TRBD1
J: TRBJ1-6
V: TRBV3-1
size: .
DNA: TGTGCCAGCAGCCAGCTTAACAGGGGGCGAGATTCACCCCTCCACTTT
CDR3: CASSQLNRGRDSPLHF

D: TRBD2
J: TRBJ2-1
V: TRBV12-3/TRBV12-4
size: .
DNA: TGTGCCAGCAGTTTAGGGACTAGCGGGGGGAGCTCCTACAATGAGCAGTTCTTC
CDR3: CASSLGTSGGSSYNEQFF

D: TRBD2
J: TRBJ2-7
V: TRBV7-2
size: few
DNA: TGTGCCAGCAGCGTTAGCGGGGGGACCTACGAGCAGTACTTC
CDR3: CASSVSGGTYEQYF

D: .
J: TRBJ2-3
V: TRBV7-6
size: few
DNA: TGTGCCAGCAGCTTAGAGGCTAGCGAGACAGATACGCAGTATTTT
CDR3: CASSLEASETDTQYF

D: TRBD2
J: TRBJ2-1
V: TRBV6-5
size: .
DNA: TGTGCCAGCAGTTACGCGGCGGGGGGGCCGAGTGAGCAGTTCTTC
CDR3: CASSYAAGGPSEQFF

D: .
J: TRBJ2-3
V: TRBV24-1
size: .
DNA: TGTGCCACGGAGGAAGGGCTCGGCACAGATACGCAGTATTTT
CDR3: CATEEGLGTDTQYF

D: .
J: TRBJ2-7
V: TRBV19
size: .
DNA: TGTGCCAGTAGTGGGGGCGGAACAGGCCCCTACGAGCAGTACTTC
CDR3: CASSGGGTGPYEQYF

D: .
J: TRBJ1-2
V: TRBV19
size: few
DNA: TGTGCCAGTAAACGGGACCTAGCTAACTATGGCTACACCTTC
CDR3: CASKRDLANYGYTF

D: .
J: TRBJ1-1
V: TRBV4-1
size: .
DNA: TGCGCCAGCAGCTCACCGACAGCAGCCACTGAAGCTTTCTTT
CDR3: CASSSPTAATEAFF

D: .
J: TRBJ2-1
V: TRBV18
size: once
DNA: TGTGCCAGCTCACCAGATACCAGGTCGGCAGGGTGGGACTTC
CDR3: CASSPDTRSAGWDF

D: .
J: TRBJ1-1
V: TRBV5-1
size: .
DNA: TGCGCCAGCAACGACGAGTCTGACACTGAAGCTTTCTTT
CDR3: CASNDESDTEAFF

D: .
J: TRBJ2-3
V: TRBV5-6
size: .
DNA: TGTGCCAGCAGCGACGGGACCTACACAGATACGCAGTATTTT
CDR3: CASSDGTYTDTQYF

D: .
J: TRBJ2-4
V: TRBV20-1
size: .
DNA: TGCAGTGCTAGTATACTAGCCAAAAACATTCAGTACTTC
CDR3: CSASILAKNIQYF

D: TRBD1
J: TRBJ1-4
V: TRBV4-2
size: few
DNA: TGTGCCAGCAGCCAAGGGCGGATGACAGGGGGCGATGAAAAACTGTTTTTT
CDR3: CASSQGRMTGGDEKLFF

D: TRBD2
J: TRBJ2-1
V: TRBV5-6
size: once
DNA: TGTGCCAGCAGTCTGGGCGGGGGGCCTACCTCCTACAATGAGCAGTTCTTC
CDR3: CASSLGGGPTSYNEQFF

D: .
J: TRBJ2-3
V: TRBV5-1
size: few
DNA: TGCGCCAGCAGCTCGGAAGGGTTTTCTCGGACAGTCACAGATACGCAGTATTTT
CDR3: CASSSEGFSRTVTDTQYF

D: .
J: TRBJ2-2
V: TRBV7-3
size: .
DNA: TGTGCCAGCAGCCCCGGGGCCTACACCGGGGAGCTGTTTTTT
CDR3: CASSPGAYTGELFF

D: .
J: TRBJ2-1
V: TRBV7-2
size: few
DNA: TGTGCCAGCAGCTCGAAGATCGACAATGAGCAGTTCTTC
CDR3: CASSSKIDNEQFF

D: .
J: TRBJ1-3
V: TRBV30
size: .
DNA: TGTGCCTGGAGTGTACCTCACGATAAGGGAAACACCATATATTTT
CDR3: CAWSVPHDKGNTIYF

D: .
J: TRBJ2-1
V: TRBV7-9
size: .
DNA: TGTGCCAGCAGCGGTCCCCCACCCCAAGGGACCTCCTGGGAGCATGAGCAGTTCTTC
CDR3: CASSGPPPQGTSWEHEQFF

D: TRBD1
J: TRBJ1-6
V: TRBV30
size: .
DNA: TGTGCCTGGAGTATGAACAGGGGCGGGAATTCACCCCTCCACTTT
CDR3: CAWSMNRGGNSPLHF

D: TRBD1
J: TRBJ2-5
V: TRBV7-7
size: .
DNA: TGTGCTAGCAGCCAAGAGGGACAGCGCCAAGAGACCCAGTACTTC
CDR3: CASSQEGQRQETQYF

D: .
J: TRBJ1-1
V: TRBV7-9
size: .
DNA: TGTGCCAGCAGCGCCGGGGCAGCCCCTGAAGCTTTCTTT
CDR3: CASSAGAAPEAFF

D: .
J: TRBJ2-5
V: TRBV18
size: .
DNA: TGTGCCAGCTCAGCATCGTACCAAGAGACCCAGTACTTC
CDR3: CASSASYQETQYF

D: .
J: TRBJ1-1
V: TRBV19
size: few
DNA: TGTGCCAGTAGTTCAATAACCAGGGGCACTGAAGCTTTCTTT
CDR3: CASSSITRGTEAFF

D: TRBD2
J: TRBJ2-5
V: TRBV27
size: .
DNA: TGTGCCAGAAGTTTATCCCTAGCGGGGGGCGCCCAGTACTTC
CDR3: CARSLSLAGGAQYF

D: TRBD1
J: TRBJ2-5
V: TRBV12-3/TRBV12-4
size: .
DNA: TGTGCCAGCAGTTCCGGGACAGGGGGCAACGGGGAGACCCAGTACTTC
CDR3: CASSSGTGGNGETQYF

D: TRBD1
J: TRBJ2-7
V: TRBV11-2
size: few
DNA: TGTGCCAGCAGCTTAGTGACAGGGGGATCCTACGAGCAGTACTTC
CDR3: CASSLVTGGSYEQYF

D: TRBD2
J: TRBJ2-1
V: TRBV7-6
size: many
DNA: TGTGCCAGCAGCGGGAGTCTAGCGGTCTACAATGAGCAGTTCTTC
CDR3: CASSGSLAVYNEQFF